One sample yielded the 21 T cell receptor beta chains listed below, sequenced in a study of CD8+CD57+ T cells in acquired aplastic anemia. The template for TCR beta VDJ and CDR3 sequence profiling was genomic DNA. TCRdb reanalysed the reads using MiXCR and keeps one entry per CDR3 protein. Seen here are 200,000 to 250,000 distinct CDR3 sequences, 60% to 65% observed once, and the top ten hold less than 30%. The source material was sorted CD4+, CD8+, or CD8+CD57+ T cells (not recorded which) from PBMCs. Receptors were obtained from a human donor in good health.

This clonotype occurred many times. This sequence joins TRBV14 and TRBJ2-7; 7 bases fit TRBD1. Germline V gene sequence: CDR1 SGHDN, CDR2 FVKESK. This CDR3 is 19 amino acids long. The ends lost 3 bases at V and 2 bases at J; junction bases unmatched: 19. CDR3 sequence (DNA): TGTGCCAGCAGCCACCCAACAGATGAGCCCGGGACAGAACCCTACGAGCAGTACTTC. This sequence encodes CASSHPTDEPGTEPYEQYF.

The V call is TRBV12-3 or TRBV12-4, the J call TRBJ2-1; TRBD2 matches 13 bases. The V and J ends lost 3 bases and 10 bases, in that order; junction bases with no gene match: 12. The CDR3 loop spans 17 amino acids. CDR3: CASSFTLGTSGTGEQFF. The CDR3 bases are TGTGCCAGCAGTTTTACTCTTGGGACTAGCGGGACGGGCGAGCAGTTCTTC.

The chain links TRBV12-5 to TRBJ2-6; 9 nucleotides align to TRBD1. This CDR3 spans 18 amino acids. CDR1 is LGHNT and CDR2 is FRNRAP in the germline V gene. Unmatched junction bases numbered 7, after V lost 4 bases and J lost 0 bases. This chain's CDR3 is CASGSPGQGTSGANVLTF. DNA of the CDR3: TGTGCTAGTGGTTCTCCCGGACAGGGGACCTCTGGGGCCAACGTCCTGACTTTC.

Details on this clonotype: Lacking the conserved final phenylalanine or tryptophan, this CDR3 likely reflects a read error. It is unclear where the CDR3 begins or ends on the DNA, so no DNA is shown, and the CDR3 is as TCRdb lists it. The rearrangement uses TRBV9 and TRBJ1-1. Termini included, the CDR3 measures 15 amino acids. CDR1 and CDR2 (germline): SGDLS, YYNGEE. CDR3 amino acids: CASSVFGYSDTEAVV.

The chain is built from TRBV6-1 and TRBJ2-7; D may be TRBD1 (6 bases). Germline V gene data show CDR1 as MNHNS and CDR2 as SASEGT. The CDR3 is made up of 14 amino acids. V shed 0 bases and J shed 2 bases, with 8 bases lying between them. DNA of the CDR3: TGTGCCAGCAGTGAAGCTCAGGGGACCTACGAGCAGTACTTC. Its protein is CASSEAQGTYEQYF.

This clonotype appeared a single time. The V gene is TRBV7-2, the J gene TRBJ1-1, with TRBD1 as a possible D gene (5 bases). Germline V lookup: CDR1 SGHTA, CDR2 FQGNSA. The CDR3 covers 15 residues. Trimming removed 7 bases at V and 1 base at J, with 16 bases between. The CDR3 coding sequence is TGTGCCAGCAACGACCAAGGGGTTGGGAACACTGAAGCTTTCTTT. This sequence encodes CASNDQGVGNTEAFF.

The CDR3 DNA sequence: TGTGCCAGCAGCGTGGGAGCGGTCGGGGAGCTGTTTTTT. Protein sequence: CASSVGAVGELFF. This chain connects TRBV9 to TRBJ2-2; maybe TRBD2 (5 bases). This CDR3 has 13 residues. Germline-derived CDR1 and CDR2 are SGDLS and YYNGEE. Trimming stripped 2 bases from V and 7 bases from J, with 9 bases between.

The chain employs TRBV10-3 and TRBJ1-3; D is possibly TRBD1 (6 bases). The CDR3 loop spans 13 amino acids. Germline CDR1 is ENHRY and CDR2 is SYGVKD. The V end was cut by 4 bases, the J end by 11 bases, with 15 bases between. The CDR3 nucleotides read TGTGCCATCAGTGTCCCTTACAGGGAAGCCATATATTTT. It codes for CAISVPYREAIYF.

The chain employs TRBV2 and TRBJ2-7, with TRBD1 identical over 7 bases. V dropped 5 bases and J dropped 5; count of bases not matched to a gene: 9. There are 14 residues in the CDR3. Germline-derived CDR1 and CDR2 are SNHLY and FYNNEI. In nucleotides, the CDR3 is TGTGCCAGCAGTAGAGGGGGCGGAATCGACGAGCAGTACTTC. Translated, it gives CASSRGGGIDEQYF.

This clonotype was counted at least ten times. The chain carries TRBV4-3 and TRBJ2-1; TRBD2 matches at 7 bases. Germline V CDR1 and CDR2: LGHNA, YSLEER. V was pared by 0 bases and J by 1 base, with 3 bases of the junction left unmatched. This CDR3 has 16 amino acids. The CDR3 is CASSQEKRGSYNEQFF. CDR3 in DNA: TGCGCCAGCAGCCAAGAGAAGCGGGGATCCTACAATGAGCAGTTCTTC.

The rearrangement joins TRBV7-2 to TRBJ1-5; D remains ambiguous. Germline V gene data show CDR1 as SGHTA and CDR2 as FQGNSA. The CDR3 contains 14 residues. The V end was cut by 4 bases, the J end by 0 bases, with 7 bases between. This CDR3 reads CASSYKYSNQPQHF. CDR3 DNA: TGTGCCAGCAGCTACAAATATAGCAATCAGCCCCAGCATTTT.

V is TRBV7-6 and J is TRBJ2-5, with D perhaps matching TRBD2 (7 bases). The CDR3 loop spans 13 amino acids. Between the trimmed V and J ends, which lost 5 bases and 5 bases, there was a span of 12 bases. CDR1 is SGHVS and CDR2 is FNYEAQ in the germline V gene. This CDR3 reads CASSHGGRETQYF. The CDR3 nucleotides are TGTGCCAGCAGCCACGGGGGGCGGGAGACCCAGTACTTC. The whole variable domain, filled in from reference TRBV7-6 and TRBJ2-5, reads GAGVSQSPRYKVTKRGQDVALRCDPISGHVSLYWYRQALGQGPEFLTYFNYEAQQDKSGLPNDRFSAERPEGSISTLTIQRTEQRDSAMYRCASSHGGRETQYFGPGTRLLVL.

Ten or more counts support this clonotype. The J gene is TRBJ2-3, the V gene TRBV7-6; D unclear. Looked up from germline, CDR1 is SGHVS and CDR2 is FNYEAQ. The CDR3 covers 14 residues. V shed 5 bases and J shed 1 base, with 10 bases lying between them. The CDR3 nucleotides read TGTGCCAGCAGCCCCGGGCTGGGCACAGATACGCAGTATTTT. Protein sequence: CASSPGLGTDTQYF.

This clonotype was seen a handful of times. A much larger clone is a single base away; this may be a read error. The rearrangement links TRBV5-6 to TRBJ1-1; D unclear. CDR3 length equals 13 residues. Germline loops: CDR1 SGHDT, CDR2 YYEEEE. The V end lost 4 bases, the J end lost 10 bases, and 17 bases lay between the germline ends. The CDR3 coding sequence is TGTGCCAGCAGCCTCGGCCAAGTCGCTGGAGCTTTCTTT. It translates to CASSLGQVAGAFF.

The chain couples TRBV20-1 to TRBJ2-1; 11 nucleotides agree with TRBD2. Per germline, CDR1 DFQATT and CDR2 SNEGSKA (reference sequence). CDR3 length equals 13 residues. V gave up 6 bases and J gave up 9 bases; unmatched junction bases: 7. The CDR3 is CSATSGIFGEQFF. The CDR3 coding sequence is TGCAGTGCGACTAGCGGGATTTTCGGTGAGCAGTTCTTC.

The rearrangement links TRBV5-1 to TRBJ1-6; TRBD1 is a possible D gene (5 bases). CDR3 length: 14 residues. V gave up 2 bases and J gave up 6 bases, with 9 bases separating them. Germline loops: CDR1 SGHRS, CDR2 YFSETQ. CDR3 loop: CASSFREPNSPLHF. CDR3 coding DNA: TGCGCCAGCAGCTTCAGGGAACCTAATTCACCCCTCCACTTT. The variable domain in full, with the rest retrieved from reference TRBV5-1 and TRBJ1-6, is KAGVTQTPRYLIKTRGQQVTLSCSPISGHRSVSWYQQTPGQGLQFLFEYFSETQRNKGNFPGRFSGRQFSNSRSEMNVSTLELGDSALYLCASSFREPNSPLHFGNGTRLTVT.

This clonotype has at least ten counts. The chain combines TRBV4-2 with TRBJ2-2; the match to TRBD2 covers 11 bases. The CDR3 runs 15 residues. J lost 3 bases, V lost 6 bases, and 3 bases had no gene match. Per the germline V gene, CDR1 is LGHNA and CDR2 is YNFKEQ. The CDR3 is CASSPGLADTGELFF. The DNA of the CDR3 is TGTGCCAGCAGTCCGGGACTAGCGGACACCGGGGAGCTGTTTTTT.

The chain's CDR3 is CASSIRQGANSPLHF. The CDR3 nucleotides are TGTGCCAGTAGTATAAGGCAGGGGGCGAATTCACCCCTCCACTTT. V and J are TRBV19 and TRBJ1-6; 8 bases agree with TRBD1. CDR3 size: 15 residues. Germline V gene sequence: CDR1 LNHDA, CDR2 SQIVND (reference sequence). Trimming at V came to 2 bases and at J to 7 bases, leaving 4 bases not matched to a gene.

This chain connects TRBV7-9 to TRBJ2-7, with 12 bases that match TRBD2. Trimming removed 8 bases from V and 7 bases from J; junction bases left unmatched: 15. Germline loops: CDR1 SEHNR, CDR2 FQNEAQ (reference sequence). CDR3 size: 16 residues. The CDR3 spells CASGSTPGLAGGEQYF. The DNA of the CDR3 is TGTGCCAGCGGGTCGACTCCTGGGCTAGCGGGGGGGGAGCAGTACTTC.

A word on this clonotype: The junction departs from germline at one end; a sequencing error may be responsible. This chain connects TRBV7-7 to TRBJ2-5; D is unclear. CDR1 and CDR2 (germline): SSHAT, FNYEAQ (reference sequence). CDR3 length: 16 residues. For the CDR3, the DNA is TGTGCTAGCAGCTCCGCGCGGCTAGGTGCGCAAGAGACCCAGTACTTC. This translates into CASSSARLGAQETQYF.

The chain has TRBV10-3 and TRBJ1-6; no firm D call. CDR1 and CDR2 (germline): ENHRY, SYGVKD. The CDR3 is 13 residues long. With 7 bases removed from V and 10 bases from J, the gap between germline ends came to 14 bases. The CDR3 protein is CAIKAGFGSPLHF. The CDR3 DNA sequence: TGTGCCATCAAAGCCGGGTTCGGCTCACCCCTCCACTTT.